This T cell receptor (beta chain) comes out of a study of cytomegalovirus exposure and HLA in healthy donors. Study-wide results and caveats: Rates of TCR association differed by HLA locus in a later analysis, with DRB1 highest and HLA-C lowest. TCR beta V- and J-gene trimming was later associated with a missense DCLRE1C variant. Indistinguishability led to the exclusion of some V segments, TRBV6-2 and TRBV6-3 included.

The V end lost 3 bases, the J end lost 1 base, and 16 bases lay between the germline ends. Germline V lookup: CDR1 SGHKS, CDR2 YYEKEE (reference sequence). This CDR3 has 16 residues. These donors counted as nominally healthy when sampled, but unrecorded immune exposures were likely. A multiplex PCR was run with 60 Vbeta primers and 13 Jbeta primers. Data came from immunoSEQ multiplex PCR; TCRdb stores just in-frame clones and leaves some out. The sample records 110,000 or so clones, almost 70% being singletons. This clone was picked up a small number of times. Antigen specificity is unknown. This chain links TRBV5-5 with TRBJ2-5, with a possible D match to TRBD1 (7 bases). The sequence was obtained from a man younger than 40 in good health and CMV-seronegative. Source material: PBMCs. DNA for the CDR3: TGTGCCAGCAGCTCGTCTCAGGGGGGCTTCCAAGAGACCCAGTACTTC. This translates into CASSSSQGGFQETQYF.